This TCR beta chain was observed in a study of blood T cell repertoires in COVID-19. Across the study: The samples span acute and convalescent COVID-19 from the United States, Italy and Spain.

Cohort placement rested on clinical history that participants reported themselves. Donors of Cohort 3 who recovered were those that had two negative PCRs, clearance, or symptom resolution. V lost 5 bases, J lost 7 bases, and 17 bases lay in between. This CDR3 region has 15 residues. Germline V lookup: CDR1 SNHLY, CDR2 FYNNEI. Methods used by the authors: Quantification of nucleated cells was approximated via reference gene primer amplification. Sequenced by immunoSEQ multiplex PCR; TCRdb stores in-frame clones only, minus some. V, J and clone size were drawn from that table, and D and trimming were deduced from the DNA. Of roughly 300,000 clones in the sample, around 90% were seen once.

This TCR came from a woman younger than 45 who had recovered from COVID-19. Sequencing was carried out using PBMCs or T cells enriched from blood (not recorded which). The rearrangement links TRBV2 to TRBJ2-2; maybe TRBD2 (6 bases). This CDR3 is CASSSTGGRVGELFF. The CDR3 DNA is TGTGCCAGCAGTTCTACAGGAGGGCGGGTCGGGGAGCTGTTTTTT.